Below are 2 T cell receptor beta chains sequenced from a single sample in a study of CD8 T cells in ankylosing spondylitis. TCRdb processed the 5' RACE reads anew with MiXCR; each CDR3 protein has one entry. The table includes more than 30,000 distinct CDR3 sequences, around an eighth detected once. The sample comprised synovial fluid, either unsorted or a sorted T cell fraction (not recorded which). The receptors come from a male donor with ankylosing spondylitis.

This clonotype was recorded many times. The chain employs TRBV12-3 or TRBV12-4 and TRBJ2-1, with a weak D call TRBD2 (5 bases). Trimming removed 2 bases from V and 4 bases from J, with 9 bases in between. The CDR3 spans 14 residues. The CDR3 is CASSLMGSYNEQFF. The CDR3 DNA reads TGTGCCAGCAGTTTAATGGGGAGTTACAATGAGCAGTTCTTC.

V and J are TRBV29-1 and TRBJ1-4; tentative D call: TRBD1 (6 bases). Trimming took 6 bases from V and 9 from J, leaving 23 bases between them. This CDR3 has 15 amino acids. In germline, CDR1 is SQVTM, CDR2 ANQGSEA. The CDR3 sequence is CSVVSGTQGRKKLFF. The CDR3 region has the DNA TGCAGCGTCGTCTCCGGAACACAGGGAAGGAAAAAACTGTTTTTT. Looking up the rest from reference TRBV29-1 and TRBJ1-4 gives the full variable domain: SAVISQKPSRDICQRGTSLTIQCQVDSQVTMMFWYRQQPGQSLTLIATANQGSEATYESGFVIDKFPISRPNLTFSTLTVSNMSPEDSSIYLCSVVSGTQGRKKLFFGSGTQLSVL.